What follows are 27 T cell receptor beta chains derived from one specimen sequenced in a study of blood T cell repertoires in COVID-19. The table came from immunoSEQ multiplex PCR; TCRdb's copy has only in-frame clones and leaves some out. This sample yields some 180,000 clones, of which approximately 82% are seen a single time; 13% belongs to the top ten. Sample: peripheral blood. These receptors originate from a human donor in a cohort sampled during active COVID-19.

The chain employs TRBV9 and TRBJ1-6; D is unclear. This CDR3 contains 16 residues. V gave up 3 bases and J gave up 7 bases, with 17 bases separating them. Germline V CDR1 and CDR2: SGDLS, YYNGEE. The CDR3 DNA follows: TGTGCCAGCAGCGCTACCCTCGGGGAACCAAATTCACCCCTCCACTTT. Encoded protein: CASSATLGEPNSPLHF.

This chain links TRBV19 with TRBJ2-3; 11 bases agree with TRBD2. CDR3 length equals 15 residues. Germline assignment: CDR1 LNHDA and CDR2 SQIVND (reference sequence). V shed 7 bases and J 4 bases; nucleotides not matched to a gene: 7. CDR3 sequence (DNA): TGTGCCAGTAACGCTCTAGCGGGAGGCGCAGATACGCAGTATTTT. This gives the protein CASNALAGGADTQYF. Drawing the rest from reference TRBV19 and TRBJ2-3, the complete variable domain is DGGITQSPKYLFRKEGQNVTLSCEQNLNHDAMYWYRQDPGQGLRLIYYSQIVNDFQKGDIAEGYSVSREKKESFPLTVTSAQKNPTAFYLCASNALAGGADTQYFGPGTRLTVL.

The gene calls are TRBV4-2 and TRBJ2-7, with D unresolved. CDR1 and CDR2 (germline): LGHNA, YNFKEQ. This CDR3 has 13 amino acids. Between the trimmed V and J ends, which lost 0 bases and 4 bases, there was a span of 7 bases. The CDR3 protein is CASSQEGIYEQYF. DNA of the CDR3: TGTGCCAGCAGCCAAGAGGGCATATACGAGCAGTACTTC.

This chain links TRBV7-2 with TRBJ2-7; 7 positions match TRBD1. The length of the CDR3 is 15 residues. Losses at the gene ends were 5 bases for V and 2 bases for J; bases not matched to a gene: 9. Germline CDR1 and CDR2: SGHTA and FQGNSA. CDR3 in amino acids: CASSPGGGVAYEQYF. CDR3 DNA sequence: TGTGCCAGCAGCCCAGGGGGTGGCGTCGCCTACGAGCAGTACTTC.

This clone showed up just once. The chain combines TRBV29-1 with TRBJ2-2; D ambiguous. The CDR3 contains 15 residues. V gave up 7 bases and J gave up 0 bases, with 15 bases separating them. The germline V gene encodes CDR1 SQVTM and CDR2 ANQGSEA. The CDR3 reads CSAGTTKPNTGELFF. In nucleotides, the CDR3 is TGCAGCGCCGGTACTACGAAACCGAACACCGGGGAGCTGTTTTTT.

This clone has a single count. The chain uses TRBV11-3 and TRBJ2-2; 10 bases line up with TRBD1. The V and J ends lost 8 bases and 6 bases, in that order; junction bases with no gene match: 9. There are 15 residues in the CDR3. In germline, CDR1 is SGHNT, CDR2 YENEEA. The CDR3 DNA is TGTGCCAGCGGACCGGGACAGGGGCGTGCCGGGGAGCTGTTTTTT. Encoded protein: CASGPGQGRAGELFF.

The V call is TRBV5-1, the J call TRBJ2-2, with TRBD2 as a possible D gene (6 bases). Germline CDR1 and CDR2: SGHRS and YFSETQ. The CDR3 extends over 15 amino acids. V was clipped by 2 bases and J by 3 bases, with 11 bases between them. The CDR3 DNA sequence: TGCGCCAGCAGCTTCGGGAGTGGCTACACCGGGGAGCTGTTTTTT. Translated: CASSFGSGYTGELFF.

The rearrangement links TRBV2 to TRBJ2-7, with a tentative D call TRBD1 (5 bases). Germline lookup yields CDR1 SNHLY and CDR2 FYNNEI. V gave up 3 bases and J gave up 7 bases, with 10 bases separating them. The CDR3 extends over 12 amino acids. In DNA, the CDR3 is TGTGCCAGCAGTGATCAAGGGGTTGAGCAGTACTTC. Protein sequence: CASSDQGVEQYF.

Comments on this clone: In the same sample, other DNA sequences code for this CDR3. V usage is TRBV30 and J usage is TRBJ2-7; no reliable D call. Looked up from germline, CDR1 is GTSNPN and CDR2 is SVGIG (reference sequence). The CDR3 has 12 amino acids. Trimming removed 0 bases from V and 4 bases from J, with 7 bases in between. The CDR3 DNA reads TGTGCCTGGAGTGTACTCGGTTACGAGCAGTACTTC. Protein product: CAWSVLGYEQYF. Together with reference TRBV30 and TRBJ2-7, the CDR3 gives the full variable domain: SQTIHQWPATLVQPVGSPLSLECTVEGTSNPNLYWYRQAAGRGLQLLFYSVGIGQISSEVPQNLSASRPQDRQFILSSKKLLLSDSGFYLCAWSVLGYEQYFGPGTRLTVT.

The J gene is TRBJ2-3, the V gene TRBV10-3, with 13 bases that match TRBD2. Germline CDR1 ENHRY, CDR2 SYGVKD. Trimming at V came to 8 bases and at J to 4 bases, leaving 15 bases not matched to a gene. The CDR3 runs to 18 residues. The CDR3 DNA is TGTGCCATCGGGGGGTGGACTAGCGGGAGAATTGTATCAGATACGCAGTATTTT. This translates into CAIGGWTSGRIVSDTQYF.

The chain couples TRBV15 to TRBJ2-1; 13 bases are shared with TRBD2. The CDR3 runs to 16 residues. Germline V gene lookup returns CDR1 LNHNV and CDR2 YYDKDF (reference sequence). V lost 2 bases to trimming and J lost 5 bases; unmatched junction nucleotides: 3. The chain's CDR3 is CATSRRTSGGDNEQFF. The DNA for the CDR3 is TGTGCCACCAGCAGAAGAACTAGCGGGGGGGACAATGAGCAGTTCTTC.

The V call is TRBV5-1, the J call TRBJ1-5; 8 bases fit TRBD1. Trimming at V came to 3 bases and at J to 0 bases, leaving 2 bases not matched to a gene. CDR3 length: 15 amino acids. Germline lookup yields CDR1 SGHRS and CDR2 YFSETQ. CDR3 sequence reads: CASSYGQGSNQPQHF. Here the CDR3 DNA reads TGCGCCAGCAGCTATGGACAGGGTAGCAATCAGCCCCAGCATTTT.

V usage is TRBV7-2 and J usage is TRBJ2-7; 12 bases are shared with TRBD2. This CDR3 comprises 14 residues. J gave up 4 bases and V 3 bases, and 1 base lay outside the gene matches. CDR1 and CDR2 (germline): SGHTA, FQGNSA. This chain's CDR3 is CASSFGLAGYEQYF. The CDR3 DNA is TGTGCCAGCAGCTTTGGACTAGCGGGATACGAGCAGTACTTC.

The chain uses TRBV28 and TRBJ2-5; 8 nucleotides match TRBD1. CDR3 length: 13 amino acids. J gave up 4 bases and V 6 bases, and 4 bases lay outside the gene matches. The germline gives CDR1 MDHEN, CDR2 SYDVKM. The CDR3 sequence: CASRTGQAETQYF. CDR3 nucleotides: TGTGCCAGCAGAACGGGACAGGCAGAGACCCAGTACTTC.

This clone is a singleton in its sample. The chain uses TRBV27 and TRBJ1-1; D perhaps matches TRBD1 (6 bases). The CDR3 consists of 14 residues. Trimming stripped 5 bases from V and 0 bases from J, with 10 bases between. In germline, CDR1 is MNHEY, CDR2 SMNVEV (reference sequence). The CDR3 protein is CASSRGHMNTEAFF. The CDR3 DNA follows: TGTGCCAGCAGTAGGGGACATATGAACACTGAAGCTTTCTTT.

This chain uses TRBV11-2 with TRBJ2-5; 9 bases align to TRBD2. The CDR3 totals 16 residues. The J segment lost 7 bases and the V segment lost 4 bases, leaving 13 bases of the junction unmatched. Germline loops: CDR1 SGHAT, CDR2 FQNNGV. CDR3 in DNA: TGTGCCAGCAGCTCTAACACCGGGACTAGCCTCGGGACCCAGTACTTC. Translation gives CASSSNTGTSLGTQYF.

The V call is TRBV7-9, the J call TRBJ2-1, with TRBD2 matching 10 bases. The V gene's germline CDR1 is SEHNR and CDR2 FQNEAQ (reference sequence). V shed 1 base, J shed 7 bases, and the junction held 1 base outside the gene matches. CDR3 length: 14 residues. In DNA, the CDR3 is TGTGCCAGCAGCTTAGAGGGACTAGCGAATGAGCAGTTCTTC. The encoded protein is CASSLEGLANEQFF.

The chain links TRBV5-5 to TRBJ1-2; D is unresolved. CDR1 SGHKS and CDR2 YYEKEE come from the germline V gene (reference sequence). This CDR3 spans 12 amino acids. V was shortened by 4 bases and J by 1 base, with 5 bases between the two germline ends. The DNA of the CDR3 is TGTGCCAGCAGCCCAGATAACTATGGCTACACCTTC. Its protein is CASSPDNYGYTF.

V and J are TRBV7-2 and TRBJ2-2; possible D gene TRBD1, 6 bases. CDR1 is SGHTA, CDR2 FQGNSA, per germline. The CDR3 has 15 residues. V was pared by 5 bases and J by 2 bases, with 12 bases between. CDR3 loop: CASSGRGHNTGELFF. CDR3 DNA sequence: TGTGCCAGCAGCGGCAGGGGACATAACACCGGGGAGCTGTTTTTT. Supplemented by reference TRBV7-2 and TRBJ2-2, the full variable domain reads GAGVSQSPSNKVTEKGKDVELRCDPISGHTALYWYRQSLGQGLEFLIYFQGNSAPDKSGLPSDRFSAERTGGSVSTLTIQRTQQEDSAVYLCASSGRGHNTGELFFGEGSRLTVL.

This chain connects TRBV11-2 to TRBJ2-7; D possibly corresponds to TRBD2 (6 bases). CDR1 and CDR2 (germline): SGHAT, FQNNGV. Trimming took off 4 bases at V and 0 bases at J, with 13 bases between the two ends. The CDR3 covers 15 residues. The CDR3 sequence: CASSSNGGSSYEQYF. For the CDR3, the DNA is TGTGCCAGCAGCTCCAATGGGGGGAGCTCCTACGAGCAGTACTTC. The full variable domain, rest sourced from reference TRBV11-2 and TRBJ2-7, is EAGVAQSPRYKIIEKRQSVAFWCNPISGHATLYWYQQILGQGPKLLIQFQNNGVVDDSQLPKDRFSAERLKGVDSTLKIQPAKLEDSAVYLCASSSNGGSSYEQYFGPGTRLTVT.

The genes are TRBV18 and TRBJ2-1; D not resolved. Germline V gene lookup returns CDR1 KGHSH and CDR2 LQKENI. V was pared by 2 bases and J by 4 bases, with 6 bases between. CDR3 length: 13 amino acids. In DNA form, the CDR3 reads TGTGCCAGCTCACCATTACATTACAATGAGCAGTTCTTC. Translation: CASSPLHYNEQFF.

The chain is built from TRBV24-1 and TRBJ2-2; tentative D call: TRBD2 (6 bases). Trimming stripped 6 bases from V and 2 bases from J, with 12 bases between. The CDR3 consists of 15 residues. The V gene's germline CDR1 is KGHDR and CDR2 SFDVKD. This CDR3 is CATSRETINTGELFF. The CDR3, as DNA: TGTGCCACCAGTCGGGAGACAATTAACACCGGGGAGCTGTTTTTT.

The CDR3 DNA is TGTGCCTGGAATGCCCAGGCAGGCACAGATACGCAGTATTTT. It codes for CAWNAQAGTDTQYF. The chain uses TRBV30 and TRBJ2-3; D unresolved. The CDR3 is made up of 14 amino acids. V lost 4 bases and J lost 1, with 12 bases in between. Looked up from germline, CDR1 is GTSNPN and CDR2 is SVGIG (reference sequence). Full variable domain (missing parts from reference TRBV30 and TRBJ2-3): SQTIHQWPATLVQPVGSPLSLECTVEGTSNPNLYWYRQAAGRGLQLLFYSVGIGQISSEVPQNLSASRPQDRQFILSSKKLLLSDSGFYLCAWNAQAGTDTQYFGPGTRLTVL.

In regard to this clone: Other DNA sequences in the sample encode the same CDR3. The chain joins TRBV7-2 to TRBJ1-2, with 7 bases matching TRBD1. The CDR3 sequence is 14 residues long. Losses at the gene ends were 0 bases for V and 4 bases for J; bases not matched to a gene: 2. The germline V gene has CDR1 SGHTA and CDR2 FQGNSA. The CDR3 sequence: CASSLAGQAYGYTF. In DNA form, the CDR3 reads TGTGCCAGCAGCTTAGCAGGACAGGCCTATGGCTACACCTTC.

V gene TRBV4-1 combines with J gene TRBJ1-1; no firm D call. The V gene's germline CDR1 is MGHRA and CDR2 YSYEKL. This CDR3 is built from 13 residues. The V end was cut by 0 bases, the J end by 11 bases, with 13 bases between. This CDR3 is CASSQEGRRAAFF. The CDR3 bases are TGCGCCAGCAGCCAAGAGGGGAGAAGGGCGGCTTTCTTT.

The J gene is TRBJ2-7, the V gene TRBV27, with D possibly matching TRBD1 (7 bases). The CDR3 is made up of 16 amino acids. Germline values: CDR1 MNHEY, CDR2 SMNVEV (reference sequence). V was trimmed by 4 bases and J by 1 base, leaving 17 bases between them. DNA of the CDR3: TGTGCCAGCAGTTCCCCGGCAGGGGGGACTTCCTACGAGCAGTACTTC. This sequence encodes CASSSPAGGTSYEQYF.

V is TRBV12-1 and J is TRBJ1-5; TRBD1, as called in the table, went unchecked against the DNA. TRBV12-1 counts as a pseudogene. The CDR3 is 18 residues long. The CDR3 DNA sequence: TGTGCCAGCAGCTTTGCGCGTGTGAGACAGCCACACAATCAGCCCCAGCATTTT. Translation: CASSFARVRQPHNQPQHF.